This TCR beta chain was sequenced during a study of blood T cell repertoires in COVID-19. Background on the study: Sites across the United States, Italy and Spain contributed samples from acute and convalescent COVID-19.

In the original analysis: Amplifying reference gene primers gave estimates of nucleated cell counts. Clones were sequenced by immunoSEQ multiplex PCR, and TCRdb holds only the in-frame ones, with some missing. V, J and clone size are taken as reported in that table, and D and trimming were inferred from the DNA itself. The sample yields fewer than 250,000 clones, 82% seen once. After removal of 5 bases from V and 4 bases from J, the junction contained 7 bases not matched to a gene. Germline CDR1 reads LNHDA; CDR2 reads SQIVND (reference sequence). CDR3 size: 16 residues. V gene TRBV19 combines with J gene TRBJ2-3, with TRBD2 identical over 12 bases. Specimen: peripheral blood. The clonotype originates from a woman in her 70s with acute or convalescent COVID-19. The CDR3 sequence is CASSVLAGGRADTQYF. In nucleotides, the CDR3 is TGTGCCAGTAGTGTTCTAGCGGGGGGGCGCGCAGATACGCAGTATTTT.